One and the same sample provided the 15 T cell receptor beta chains below, sequenced in a study of blood T cell repertoires in COVID-19. Sequencing was performed with immunoSEQ multiplex PCR; in TCRdb, only in-frame clones are kept and a portion is missing. This table has 86,000 or so clones, more than 75% appearing once. Sequenced sample: peripheral blood. The receptors were sampled from a man over 45 with active or convalescent COVID-19.

This clone showed up just once. The chain joins TRBV2 to TRBJ2-6; tentative D call: TRBD2 (5 bases). Germline CDR1 reads SNHLY; CDR2 reads FYNNEI. This CDR3 has 15 amino acids. Trimming removed 1 base at V and 3 bases at J, with 7 bases between. CDR3 DNA: TGTGCCAGCAGTGAAGGGGCGGGTGGGGCCAACGTCCTGACTTTC. Protein product: CASSEGAGGANVLTF.

The rearrangement uses TRBV12-3 or TRBV12-4 and TRBJ2-7, with 7 bases aligning to TRBD2. Trimming removed 4 bases from V and 4 bases from J; junction bases left unmatched: 1. This CDR3 region has 12 residues. The CDR3 protein is CASSSGGYEQYV. As DNA, the CDR3 is TGTGCCAGCAGTTCGGGGGGATACGAGCAGTACGTC.

The J gene is TRBJ1-6, the V gene TRBV10-3; TRBD1 matches at 7 bases. This CDR3 has 15 residues. Germline-derived CDR1 and CDR2 are ENHRY and SYGVKD. V trimming: 0 bases; J trimming: 7 bases; junction bases outside the gene matches: 3. CDR3 nucleotide sequence: TGTGCCATCAGTGAGTCGTCAGGGGGGAATTCACCCCTCCACTTT. Its protein product is CAISESSGGNSPLHF.

This clone is a singleton in its sample. The CDR3 DNA follows: TGTGCCAGCAAGTCCGGCGGGGGTCGCACAGATACGCAGTATTTT. Protein: CASKSGGGRTDTQYF. The V gene is TRBV28, the J gene TRBJ2-3, with 7 bases fitting TRBD2. Germline CDR1 and CDR2: MDHEN and SYDVKM. The CDR3 extends over 15 amino acids. V was clipped by 7 bases and J by 1 base; unmatched bases: 8.

This clone appeared once. The V gene is TRBV3-1 (or the pseudogene TRBV3-2), the J gene TRBJ1-1; TRBD1 is a possible D gene (5 bases). Germline V gene data show CDR1 as LGHDT and CDR2 as YNNKEL (reference sequence). Trimming removed 2 bases at V and 1 base at J, with 5 bases between. The CDR3 spans 13 residues. The CDR3 reads CASSQQGNTEAFF. The DNA of the CDR3 is TGTGCCAGCAGCCAACAGGGGAACACTGAAGCTTTCTTT.

This chain connects TRBV27 to TRBJ1-6; D ambiguous. The CDR3 runs 12 residues. Germline CDR1 MNHEY, CDR2 SMNVEV (reference sequence). Trimming took off 3 bases at V and 9 bases at J, with 6 bases between the two ends. This chain's CDR3 is CASSFSGSPLHF. The CDR3 DNA is TGTGCCAGCAGTTTCAGTGGTTCACCCCTCCACTTT.

This clone was seen just once. This chain links TRBV6-1 with TRBJ1-4; D remains unclear. Germline CDR1 and CDR2: MNHNS and SASEGT. The V gene lost 2 bases and the J gene lost 2 bases, with 9 bases spanning the gap. This CDR3 has 15 amino acids. The CDR3 is CASSEWAATNEKLFF. CDR3 bases: TGTGCCAGCAGTGAATGGGCAGCCACTAATGAAAAACTGTTTTTT.

This sequence joins TRBV27 and TRBJ2-5; 15 bases are shared with TRBD2. J gave up 1 base and V 2 bases, and 2 bases lay outside the gene matches. Germline V gene lookup returns CDR1 MNHEY and CDR2 SMNVEV (reference sequence). The CDR3 contains 17 residues. In DNA, the CDR3 is TGTGCCAGCAGTTTAACGGGACTAGCGGGGGGCCAAGAGACCCAGTACTTC. It specifies CASSLTGLAGGQETQYF.

The rearrangement links TRBV7-2 to TRBJ1-6; 9 positions match TRBD1. The CDR3 length is 13 residues. Germline V gene sequence: CDR1 SGHTA, CDR2 FQGNSA. V lost 5 bases to trimming and J lost 10 bases; unmatched junction nucleotides: 3. CDR3 coding DNA: TGTGCCAGCAGCGGACAGGGGTACTCACCCCTCCACTTT. This codes for CASSGQGYSPLHF.

The chain employs TRBV5-1 and TRBJ2-1; 8 bases match TRBD1. J lost 4 bases, V lost 0 bases, and 6 bases had no gene match. Germline V gives CDR1 SGHRS, CDR2 YFSETQ. The CDR3 consists of 16 residues. CDR3 protein: CASSLDSGTGYNEQFF. The CDR3 nucleotides are TGCGCCAGCAGCTTGGATTCCGGGACAGGTTACAATGAGCAGTTCTTC.

This clone came up once. This chain joins TRBV20-1 and TRBJ2-1; 9 nucleotides align to TRBD2. This CDR3 region has 16 residues. CDR1 and CDR2 (germline): DFQATT, SNEGSKA (reference sequence). J gave up 10 bases and V 3 bases, and 16 bases lay outside the gene matches. The CDR3 is CSASQLAGAKGVEQFF. Here the CDR3 DNA reads TGCAGTGCTAGTCAATTAGCGGGGGCCAAAGGGGTGGAGCAGTTCTTC.

The rearrangement joins TRBV7-7 to TRBJ2-5, with 9 positions matching TRBD1. CDR3 size: 15 residues. Germline values: CDR1 SSHAT, CDR2 FNYEAQ (reference sequence). After removal of 3 bases from V and 0 bases from J, the junction contained 2 bases not matched to a gene. CDR3 bases: TGTGCCAGCAGCTTTGGGACAGGGAACCAAGAGACCCAGTACTTC. Amino acids: CASSFGTGNQETQYF. Complete variable domain (other parts from reference TRBV7-7 and TRBJ2-5): GAGVSQSPRYKVTKRGQDVTLRCDPISSHATLYWYQQALGQGPEFLTYFNYEAQPDKSGLPSDRFSAERPEGSISTLTIQRTEQRDSAMYRCASSFGTGNQETQYFGPGTRLLVL.

The rearrangement links TRBV5-6 to TRBJ2-3, with 8 positions matching TRBD1. The CDR3 covers 13 residues. In germline, CDR1 is SGHDT, CDR2 YYEEEE. The junction had 4 bases not matched to a gene; V was cut back by 3 bases and J by 7 bases. The chain's CDR3 is CASSSGQGNTQYF. Written as DNA, the CDR3 is TGTGCCAGCAGCTCCGGACAGGGAAATACGCAGTATTTT. Based on the CDR3 plus reference TRBV5-6 and TRBJ2-3, the full variable domain is DAGVTQSPTHLIKTRGQQVTLRCSPKSGHDTVSWYQQALGQGPQFIFQYYEEEERQRGNFPDRFSGHQFPNYSSELNVNALLLGDSALYLCASSSGQGNTQYFGPGTRLTVL.

The chain has TRBV28 and TRBJ2-5, with TRBD1 identical over 11 bases. The CDR3 spans 17 residues. Germline CDR1 reads MDHEN; CDR2 reads SYDVKM. The junction had 11 bases not matched to a gene; V was cut back by 3 bases and J by 5 bases. The CDR3 loop reads CASSFYRTGGAWETQYF. The CDR3 DNA follows: TGTGCCAGCAGTTTCTACCGGACAGGGGGCGCGTGGGAGACCCAGTACTTC.

The chain has TRBV9 and TRBJ1-6; 8 bases line up with TRBD1. Germline V gene data show CDR1 as SGDLS and CDR2 as YYNGEE. Unmatched junction bases numbered 10, after V lost 6 bases and J lost 8 bases. The CDR3 is 15 residues long. CDR3 DNA: TGTGCCAGCAACGGGGGGCAGGGGGCCGATTCACCCCTCCACTTT. Encoded protein: CASNGGQGADSPLHF. The full variable domain, in which reference TRBV9 and TRBJ1-6 provide the parts outside the CDR3, is DSGVTQTPKHLITATGQRVTLRCSPRSGDLSVYWYQQSLDQGLQFLIQYYNGEERAKGNILERFSAQQFPDLHSELNLSSLELGDSALYFCASNGGQGADSPLHFGNGTRLTVT.